This T cell receptor (beta chain) was profiled in a study of shared clonotypes between healthy human individuals. The V end lost 2 bases, the J end lost 1 base, and 12 bases lay between the germline ends. CDR3 length equals 16 residues. Germline CDR1 is MDHEN and CDR2 is SYDVKM. Each donor was a Caucasian adult residing in Nashville, Tennessee. This table comes from immunoSEQ multiplex PCR, and its TCRdb copy is limited to in-frame clones, with some not included. The table has around 690,000 clones, less than 95% seen once; the top ten hold 30% to 40%. This TCR derives from a man aged 18 to 29 in good health. Some clones in this sample may be carry-over from other donors' samples. Sequenced material: memory CD8+ T cells from PBMCs. The subset denotes: CD45RO+ cells pooled with CCR7-negative TemRA cells. This chain uses TRBV28 with TRBJ1-5; no clear D. This chain's CDR3 is CASSLIPGPSNQPQHF. CDR3 sequence (DNA): TGTGCCAGCAGTTTAATTCCAGGCCCCAGCAATCAGCCCCAGCATTTT. Full variable domain (rest looked up from reference TRBV28 and TRBJ1-5): DVKVTQSSRYLVKRTGEKVFLECVQDMDHENMFWYRQDPGLGLRLIYFSYDVKMKEKGDIPEGYSVSREKKERFSLILESASTNQTSMYLCASSLIPGPSNQPQHFGDGTRLSIL.